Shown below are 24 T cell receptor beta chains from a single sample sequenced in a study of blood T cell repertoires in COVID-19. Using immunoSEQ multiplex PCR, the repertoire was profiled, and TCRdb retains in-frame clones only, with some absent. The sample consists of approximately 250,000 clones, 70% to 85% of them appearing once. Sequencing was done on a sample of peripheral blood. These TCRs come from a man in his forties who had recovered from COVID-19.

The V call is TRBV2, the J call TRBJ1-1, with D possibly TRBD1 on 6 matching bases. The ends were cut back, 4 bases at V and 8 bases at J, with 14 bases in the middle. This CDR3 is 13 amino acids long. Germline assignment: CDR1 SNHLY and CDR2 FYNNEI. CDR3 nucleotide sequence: TGTGCCAGCAGTGTCGGTCCAGGGGCGGAAGCTTTCTTT. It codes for CASSVGPGAEAFF.

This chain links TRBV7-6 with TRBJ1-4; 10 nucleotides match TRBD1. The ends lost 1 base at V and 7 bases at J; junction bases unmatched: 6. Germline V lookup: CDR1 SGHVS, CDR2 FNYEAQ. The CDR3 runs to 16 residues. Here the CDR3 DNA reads TGTGCCAGCAGCTTAGACTCGGGACAGGGGAGTGAAAAACTGTTTTTT. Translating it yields CASSLDSGQGSEKLFF.

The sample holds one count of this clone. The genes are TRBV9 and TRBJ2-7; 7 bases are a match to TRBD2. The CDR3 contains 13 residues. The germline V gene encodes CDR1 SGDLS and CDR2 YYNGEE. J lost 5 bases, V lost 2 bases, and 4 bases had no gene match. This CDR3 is CASSVGGRDEQYF. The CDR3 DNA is TGTGCCAGCAGCGTCGGAGGGAGGGACGAGCAGTACTTC.

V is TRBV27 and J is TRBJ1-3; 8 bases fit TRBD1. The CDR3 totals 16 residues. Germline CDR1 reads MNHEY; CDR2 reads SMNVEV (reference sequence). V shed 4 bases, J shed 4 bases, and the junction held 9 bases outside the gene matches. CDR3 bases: TGTGCCAGCAGTTCGACCGGGACAGGAGGAGGAAACACCATATATTTT. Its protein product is CASSSTGTGGGNTIYF.

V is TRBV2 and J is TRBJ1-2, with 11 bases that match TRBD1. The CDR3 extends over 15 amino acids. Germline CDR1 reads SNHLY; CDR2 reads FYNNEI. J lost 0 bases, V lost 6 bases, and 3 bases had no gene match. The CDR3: CASRQGQGANYGYTF. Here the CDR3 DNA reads TGTGCCAGCAGACAGGGACAGGGGGCTAACTATGGCTACACCTTC.

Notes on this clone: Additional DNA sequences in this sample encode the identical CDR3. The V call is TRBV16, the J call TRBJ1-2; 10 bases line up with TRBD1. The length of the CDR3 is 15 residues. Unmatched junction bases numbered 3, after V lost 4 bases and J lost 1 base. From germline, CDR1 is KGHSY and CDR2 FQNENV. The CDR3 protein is CASSPGTGVNYGYTF. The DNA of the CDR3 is TGTGCCAGCAGCCCTGGGACAGGGGTTAACTATGGCTACACCTTC.

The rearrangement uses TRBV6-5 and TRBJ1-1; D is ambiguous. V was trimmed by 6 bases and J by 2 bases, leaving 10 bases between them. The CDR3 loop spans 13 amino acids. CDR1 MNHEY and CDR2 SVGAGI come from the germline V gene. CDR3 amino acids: CASSRTGNTEAFF. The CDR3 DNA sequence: TGTGCCAGCAGCCGAACGGGTAACACTGAAGCTTTCTTT.

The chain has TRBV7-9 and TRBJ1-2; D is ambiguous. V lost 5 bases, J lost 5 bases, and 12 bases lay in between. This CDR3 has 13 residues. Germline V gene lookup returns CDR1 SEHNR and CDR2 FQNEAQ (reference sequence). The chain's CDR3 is CASSGGSGYGYTF. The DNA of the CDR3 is TGTGCCAGCAGCGGCGGAAGTGGGTATGGCTACACCTTC.

The chain's CDR3 is CASSTRPGLAGGPPYNEQFF. CDR3 DNA sequence: TGTGCCAGCAGCACCCGACCGGGACTAGCGGGAGGACCTCCCTACAATGAGCAGTTCTTC. This chain connects TRBV21-1 to TRBJ2-1; whether TRBD2, the table's D call, matches the DNA was not checked. TRBV21-1 counts as a pseudogene. The CDR3 runs 20 residues.

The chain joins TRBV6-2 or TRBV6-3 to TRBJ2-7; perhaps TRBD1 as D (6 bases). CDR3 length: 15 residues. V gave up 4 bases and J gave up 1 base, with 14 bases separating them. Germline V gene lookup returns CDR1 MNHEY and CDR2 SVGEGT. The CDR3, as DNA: TGTGCCAGCAGTTCTCCGGCAGGGGCGTCCTACGAGCAGTACTTC. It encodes CASSSPAGASYEQYF.

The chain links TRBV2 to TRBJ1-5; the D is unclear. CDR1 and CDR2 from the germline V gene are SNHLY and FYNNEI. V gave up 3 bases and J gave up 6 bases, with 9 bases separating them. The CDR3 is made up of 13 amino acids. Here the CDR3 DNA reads TGTGCCAGCAGTGATCTAAATGGTCAGCCCCAGCATTTT. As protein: CASSDLNGQPQHF.

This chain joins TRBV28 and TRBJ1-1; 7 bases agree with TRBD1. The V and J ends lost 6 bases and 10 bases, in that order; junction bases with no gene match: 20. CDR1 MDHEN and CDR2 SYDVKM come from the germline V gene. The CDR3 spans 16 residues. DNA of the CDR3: TGTGCCAGCAGACCCAGGACAGGAGGATATCTCTTCGGAGCTTTCTTT. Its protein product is CASRPRTGGYLFGAFF.

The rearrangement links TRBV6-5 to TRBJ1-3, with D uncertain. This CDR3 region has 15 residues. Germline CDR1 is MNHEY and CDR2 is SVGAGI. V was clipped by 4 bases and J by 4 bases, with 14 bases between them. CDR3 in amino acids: CASSSGVVWGNTIYF. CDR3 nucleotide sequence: TGTGCCAGCAGTTCCGGGGTCGTGTGGGGAAACACCATATATTTT.

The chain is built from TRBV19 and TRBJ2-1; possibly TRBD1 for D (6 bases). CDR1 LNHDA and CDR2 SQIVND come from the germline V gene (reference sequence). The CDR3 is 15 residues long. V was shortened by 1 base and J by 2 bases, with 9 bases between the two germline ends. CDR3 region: CASSIGGPTYNEQFF. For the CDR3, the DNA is TGTGCCAGTAGTATAGGGGGGCCCACCTACAATGAGCAGTTCTTC.

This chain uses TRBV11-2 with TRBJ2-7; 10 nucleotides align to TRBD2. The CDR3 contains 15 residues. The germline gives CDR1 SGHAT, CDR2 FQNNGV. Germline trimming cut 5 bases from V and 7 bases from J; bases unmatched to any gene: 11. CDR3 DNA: TGTGCCAGCAGCACCCTAGCGGGAGTTGTATTAGAGCAGTACTTC. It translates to CASSTLAGVVLEQYF. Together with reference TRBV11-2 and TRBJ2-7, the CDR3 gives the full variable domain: EAGVAQSPRYKIIEKRQSVAFWCNPISGHATLYWYQQILGQGPKLLIQFQNNGVVDDSQLPKDRFSAERLKGVDSTLKIQPAKLEDSAVYLCASSTLAGVVLEQYFGPGTRLTVT.

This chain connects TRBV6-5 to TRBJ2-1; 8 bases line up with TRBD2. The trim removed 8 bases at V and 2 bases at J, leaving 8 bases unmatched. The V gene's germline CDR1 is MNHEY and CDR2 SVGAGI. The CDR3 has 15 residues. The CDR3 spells CASRREAGAYNEQFF. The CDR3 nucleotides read TGTGCCAGCCGCAGGGAAGCGGGGGCCTACAATGAGCAGTTCTTC.

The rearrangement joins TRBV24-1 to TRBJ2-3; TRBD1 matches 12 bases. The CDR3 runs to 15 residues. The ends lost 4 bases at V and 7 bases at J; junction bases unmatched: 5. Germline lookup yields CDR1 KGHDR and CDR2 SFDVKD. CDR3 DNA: TGTGCCACCAGTGAGGGGACAGGGGGCAGTTATACGCAGTATTTT. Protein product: CATSEGTGGSYTQYF.

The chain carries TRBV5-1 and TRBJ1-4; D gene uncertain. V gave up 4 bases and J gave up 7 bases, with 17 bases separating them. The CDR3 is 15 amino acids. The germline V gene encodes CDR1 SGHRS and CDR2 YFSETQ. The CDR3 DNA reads TGCGCCAGCAGCCTGGCTGGCCGGACTGGTGAAAAACTGTTTTTT. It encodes CASSLAGRTGEKLFF.

The CDR3 loop is CASSPLDRAYEQYF. Written as DNA, the CDR3 is TGTGCCAGCAGCCCACTTGACAGGGCCTACGAGCAGTACTTC. The rearrangement uses TRBV6-5 and TRBJ2-7; 7 nucleotides align to TRBD1. This CDR3 comprises 14 residues. The V gene's germline CDR1 is MNHEY and CDR2 SVGAGI. Trimming cost V 6 bases and J 2 bases; bases outside gene matches: 7.

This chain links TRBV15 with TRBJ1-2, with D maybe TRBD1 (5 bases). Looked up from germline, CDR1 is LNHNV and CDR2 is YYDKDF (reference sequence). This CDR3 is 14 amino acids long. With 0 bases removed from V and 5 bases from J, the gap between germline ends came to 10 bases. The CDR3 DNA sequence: TGTGCCACCAGCAGAGATAGGGCAGGGTATGGCTACACCTTC. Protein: CATSRDRAGYGYTF.

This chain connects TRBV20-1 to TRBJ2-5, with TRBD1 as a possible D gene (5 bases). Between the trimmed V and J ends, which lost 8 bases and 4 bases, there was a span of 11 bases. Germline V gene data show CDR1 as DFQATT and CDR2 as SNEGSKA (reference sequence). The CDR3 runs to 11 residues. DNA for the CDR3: TGCAGTTGCCGGCAGGGAGAGACCCAGTACTTC. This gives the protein CSCRQGETQYF.

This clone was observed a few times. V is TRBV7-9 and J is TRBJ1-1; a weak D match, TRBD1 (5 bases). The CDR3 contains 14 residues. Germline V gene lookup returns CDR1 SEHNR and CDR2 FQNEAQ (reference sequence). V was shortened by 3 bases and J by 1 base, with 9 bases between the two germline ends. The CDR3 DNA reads TGTGCCAGCAGCTTCCAGGGCACGAACACTGAAGCTTTCTTT. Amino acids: CASSFQGTNTEAFF.

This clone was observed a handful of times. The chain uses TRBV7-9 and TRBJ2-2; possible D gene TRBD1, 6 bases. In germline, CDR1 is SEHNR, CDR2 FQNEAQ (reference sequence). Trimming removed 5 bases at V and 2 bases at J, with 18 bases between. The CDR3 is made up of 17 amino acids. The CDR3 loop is CASSAPRGTPNTGELFF. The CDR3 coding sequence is TGTGCCAGCAGCGCGCCCCGTGGGACACCTAACACCGGGGAGCTGTTTTTT. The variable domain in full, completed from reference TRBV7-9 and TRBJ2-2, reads DTGVSQNPRHKITKRGQNVTFRCDPISEHNRLYWYRQTLGQGPEFLTYFQNEAQLEKSRLLSDRFSAERPKGSFSTLEIQRTEQGDSAMYLCASSAPRGTPNTGELFFGEGSRLTVL.

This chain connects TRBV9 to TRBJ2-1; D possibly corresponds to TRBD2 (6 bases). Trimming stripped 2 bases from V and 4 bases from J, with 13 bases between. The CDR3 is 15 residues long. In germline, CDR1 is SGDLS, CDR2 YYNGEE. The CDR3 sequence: CASSVGLASYNEQFF. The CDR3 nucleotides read TGTGCCAGCAGCGTGGGTCTAGCGAGTTACAATGAGCAGTTCTTC.